The entry below describes one T cell receptor beta chain. Its matching antigen is unknown. This sample was included in a study of identical twins. Study observations and caveats: While abundant cord blood beta clonotypes carried fewer insertions, memory repertoires showed no such pattern.

Germline V CDR1 and CDR2: SGHRS, YFSETQ. V lost 0 bases and J 2 bases, leaving 10 bases between the germline ends. This CDR3 is 15 amino acids long. Unique molecular identifiers were present on cDNA, and template switching added a universal primer site. In TCRdb, the 5' RACE reads were re-called with MiXCR into one record per CDR3 protein. The sample records about 200,000 distinct CDR3 sequences, around 9.6% being singletons. The clonotype originates from a woman between 18 and 29 years old in good health. Sequenced: memory (CD45RO+) T cells sorted from blood. The chain links TRBV5-1 to TRBJ2-3, with no clear D. CDR3 sequence (DNA): TGCGCCAGCAGCTTGGTACGGATGAACACAGATACGCAGTATTTT. Its protein product is CASSLVRMNTDTQYF. The variable domain in full, with the rest retrieved from reference TRBV5-1 and TRBJ2-3, is KAGVTQTPRYLIKTRGQQVTLSCSPISGHRSVSWYQQTPGQGLQFLFEYFSETQRNKGNFPGRFSGRQFSNSRSEMNVSTLELGDSALYLCASSLVRMNTDTQYFGPGTRLTVL.